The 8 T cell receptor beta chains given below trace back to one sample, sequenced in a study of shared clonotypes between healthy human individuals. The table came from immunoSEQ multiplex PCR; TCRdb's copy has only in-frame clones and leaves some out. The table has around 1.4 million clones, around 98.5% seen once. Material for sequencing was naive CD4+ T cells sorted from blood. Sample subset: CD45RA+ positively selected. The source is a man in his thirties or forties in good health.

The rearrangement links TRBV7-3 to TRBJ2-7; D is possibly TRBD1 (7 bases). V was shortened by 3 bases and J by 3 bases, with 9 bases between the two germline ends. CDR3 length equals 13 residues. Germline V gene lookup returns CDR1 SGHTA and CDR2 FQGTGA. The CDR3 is CASSFQGGYEQYF. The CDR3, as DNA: TGTGCCAGCAGCTTTCAGGGGGGCTACGAGCAGTACTTC.

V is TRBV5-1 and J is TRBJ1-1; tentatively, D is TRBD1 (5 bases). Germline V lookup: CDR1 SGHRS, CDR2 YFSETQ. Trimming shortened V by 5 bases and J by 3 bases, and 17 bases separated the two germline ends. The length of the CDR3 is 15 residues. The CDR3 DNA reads TGCGCCAGCAGTCATTTCGGGACGGGGGACACTGAAGCTTTCTTT. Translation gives CASSHFGTGDTEAFF.

CDR3 nucleotide sequence: TGTGCCAGCAGCCCATCTGCGAGGCTCCCCTACGAGCAGTACTTC. Protein: CASSPSARLPYEQYF. The V call is TRBV6-1, the J call TRBJ2-7, with D unclear. Per germline, CDR1 MNHNS and CDR2 SASEGT. The CDR3 is 15 residues long. Trimming cost V 6 bases and J 2 bases, with 17 bases left between them.

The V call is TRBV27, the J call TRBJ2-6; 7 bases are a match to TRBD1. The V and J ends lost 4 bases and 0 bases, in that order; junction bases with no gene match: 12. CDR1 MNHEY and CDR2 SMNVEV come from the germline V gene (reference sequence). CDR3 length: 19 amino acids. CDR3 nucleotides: TGTGCCAGCAGTTCTACCTACAGGGGCCATAGCTCTGGGGCCAACGTCCTGACTTTC. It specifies CASSSTYRGHSSGANVLTF.

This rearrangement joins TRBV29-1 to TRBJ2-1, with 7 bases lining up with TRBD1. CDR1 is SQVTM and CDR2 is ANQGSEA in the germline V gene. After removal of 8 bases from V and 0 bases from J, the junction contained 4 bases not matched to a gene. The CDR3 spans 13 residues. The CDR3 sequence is CSMGTVSYNEQFF. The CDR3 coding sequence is TGCAGCATGGGGACAGTCTCCTACAATGAGCAGTTCTTC.

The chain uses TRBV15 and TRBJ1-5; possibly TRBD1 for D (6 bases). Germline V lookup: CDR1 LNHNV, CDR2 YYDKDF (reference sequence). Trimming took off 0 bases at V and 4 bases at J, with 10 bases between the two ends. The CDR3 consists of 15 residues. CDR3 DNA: TGTGCCACCAGCAGAGATGGGGGGGCGAATCAGCCCCAGCATTTT. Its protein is CATSRDGGANQPQHF.

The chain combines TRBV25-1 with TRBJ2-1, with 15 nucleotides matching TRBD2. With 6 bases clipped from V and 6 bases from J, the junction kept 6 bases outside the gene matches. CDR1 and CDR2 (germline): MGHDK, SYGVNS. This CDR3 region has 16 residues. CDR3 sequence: CASSRTSGRGGNEQFF. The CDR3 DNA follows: TGTGCCAGCAGCCGGACTAGCGGGAGGGGTGGCAATGAGCAGTTCTTC.

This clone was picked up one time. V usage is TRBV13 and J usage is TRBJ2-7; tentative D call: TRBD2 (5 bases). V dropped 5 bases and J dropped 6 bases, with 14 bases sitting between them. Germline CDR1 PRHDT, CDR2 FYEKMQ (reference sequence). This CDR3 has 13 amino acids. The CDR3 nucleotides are TGTGCCAGCAGCCAATTCCGACGGGGCGAGCAGTACTTC. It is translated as CASSQFRRGEQYF.